The next 2 T cell receptor beta chains were all read from a single sample in a study of control samples from healthy donors and cancer patients. Libraries were prepared by immunoSEQ multiplex PCR; TCRdb keeps only in-frame clonotypes and omits some of them. The sample consists of 60,000 or so clones, roughly 87% of them appearing once. Specimen: blood. These TCRs come from a man aged 50 or older in good health.

This chain uses TRBV27 with TRBJ2-6; tentative D call: TRBD1 (6 bases). Germline V gives CDR1 MNHEY, CDR2 SMNVEV (reference sequence). This CDR3 is built from 18 residues. The ends were cut back, 4 bases at V and 0 bases at J, with 16 bases in the middle. The CDR3, as DNA: TGTGCCAGCAGTTCTCTGACAGGTGCTTACTCTGGGGCCAACGTCCTGACTTTC. Its translation: CASSSLTGAYSGANVLTF.

The chain is built from TRBV6-2 or TRBV6-3 and TRBJ1-1; D remains ambiguous. The length of the CDR3 is 13 residues. Looked up from germline, CDR1 is MNHEY and CDR2 is SVGEGT. Trimming left V 0 bases short and J 6 bases short, with 8 bases between. The CDR3 DNA reads as TGTGCCAGCAGTTACTCCGAGGGATCTGAAGCTTTCTTT. Its protein product is CASSYSEGSEAFF.